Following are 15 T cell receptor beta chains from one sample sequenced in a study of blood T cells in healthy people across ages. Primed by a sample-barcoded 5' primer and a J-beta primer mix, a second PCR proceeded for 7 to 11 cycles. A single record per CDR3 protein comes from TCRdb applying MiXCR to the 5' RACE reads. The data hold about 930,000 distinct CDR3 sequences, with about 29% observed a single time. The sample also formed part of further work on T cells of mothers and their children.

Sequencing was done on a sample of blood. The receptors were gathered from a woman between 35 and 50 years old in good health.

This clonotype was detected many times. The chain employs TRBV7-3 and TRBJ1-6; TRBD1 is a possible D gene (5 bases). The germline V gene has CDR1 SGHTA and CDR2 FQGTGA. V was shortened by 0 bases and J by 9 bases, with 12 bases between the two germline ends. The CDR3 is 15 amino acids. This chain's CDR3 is CASSLTGVGGSPLHF. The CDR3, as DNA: TGTGCCAGCAGCTTAACGGGGGTCGGGGGTTCACCCCTCCACTTT.

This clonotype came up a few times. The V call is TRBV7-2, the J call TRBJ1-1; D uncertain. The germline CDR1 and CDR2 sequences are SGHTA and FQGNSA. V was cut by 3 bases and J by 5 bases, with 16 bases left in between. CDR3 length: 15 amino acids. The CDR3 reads CASSLDLGRRTEAFF. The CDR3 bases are TGTGCCAGCAGCTTGGACCTCGGGAGGCGGACTGAAGCTTTCTTT.

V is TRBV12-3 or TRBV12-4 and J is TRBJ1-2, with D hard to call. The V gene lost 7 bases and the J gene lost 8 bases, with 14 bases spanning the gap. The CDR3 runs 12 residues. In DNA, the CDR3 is TGTGCCAGCACCCAGTCTGCAGAGGGCTACACCTTC. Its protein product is CASTQSAEGYTF.

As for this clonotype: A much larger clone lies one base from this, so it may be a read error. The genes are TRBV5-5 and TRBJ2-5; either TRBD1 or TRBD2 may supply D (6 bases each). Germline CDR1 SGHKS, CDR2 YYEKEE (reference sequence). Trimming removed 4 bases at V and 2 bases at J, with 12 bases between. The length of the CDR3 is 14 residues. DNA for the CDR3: TGTGCCAGCAGCGGGGGGCTCTTTCAAGAGACCCAGTACTTC. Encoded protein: CASSGGLFQETQYF.

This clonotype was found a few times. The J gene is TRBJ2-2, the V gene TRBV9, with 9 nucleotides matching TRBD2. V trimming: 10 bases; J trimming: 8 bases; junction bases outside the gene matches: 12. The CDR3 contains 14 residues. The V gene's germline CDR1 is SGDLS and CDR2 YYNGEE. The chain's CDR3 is CASAAGGPAGELFF. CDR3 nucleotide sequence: TGTGCCTCCGCGGCGGGGGGGCCCGCTGGGGAGCTGTTTTTT.

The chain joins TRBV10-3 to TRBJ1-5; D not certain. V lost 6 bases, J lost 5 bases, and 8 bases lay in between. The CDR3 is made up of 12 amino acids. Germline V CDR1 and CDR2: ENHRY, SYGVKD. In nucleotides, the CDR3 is TGTGCCATCAGCGACATTGATCAGCCCCAGCATTTT. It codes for CAISDIDQPQHF.

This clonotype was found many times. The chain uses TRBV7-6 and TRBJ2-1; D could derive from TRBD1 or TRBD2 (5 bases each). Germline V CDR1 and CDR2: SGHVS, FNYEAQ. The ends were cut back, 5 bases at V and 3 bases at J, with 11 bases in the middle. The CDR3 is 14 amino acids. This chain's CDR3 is CASSPGTSYNEQFF. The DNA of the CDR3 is TGTGCCAGCAGCCCCGGGACGAGCTACAATGAGCAGTTCTTC.

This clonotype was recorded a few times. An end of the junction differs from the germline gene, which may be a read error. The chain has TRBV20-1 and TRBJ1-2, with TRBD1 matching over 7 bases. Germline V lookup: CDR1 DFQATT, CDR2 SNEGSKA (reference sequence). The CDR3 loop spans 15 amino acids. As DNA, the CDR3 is TGCAGTGCTAGAGATCCCAGGGGGGGGTGGTATGGCCACACCTTC. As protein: CSARDPRGGWYGHTF.

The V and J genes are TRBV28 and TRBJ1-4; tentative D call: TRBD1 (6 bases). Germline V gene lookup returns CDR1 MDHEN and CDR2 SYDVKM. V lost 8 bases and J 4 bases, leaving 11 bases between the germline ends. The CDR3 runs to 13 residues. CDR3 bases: TGTGCCAGCCGGGACACCTATAATGAAAAACTGTTTTTT. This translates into CASRDTYNEKLFF.

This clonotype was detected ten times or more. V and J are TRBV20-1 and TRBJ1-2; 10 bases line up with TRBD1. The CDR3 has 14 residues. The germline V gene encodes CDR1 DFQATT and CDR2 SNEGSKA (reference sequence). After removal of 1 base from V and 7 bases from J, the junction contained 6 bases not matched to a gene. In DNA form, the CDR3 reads TGCAGTGCTAGAGTCGGGACAGGGGATGTTGGCTACACCTTC. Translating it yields CSARVGTGDVGYTF.

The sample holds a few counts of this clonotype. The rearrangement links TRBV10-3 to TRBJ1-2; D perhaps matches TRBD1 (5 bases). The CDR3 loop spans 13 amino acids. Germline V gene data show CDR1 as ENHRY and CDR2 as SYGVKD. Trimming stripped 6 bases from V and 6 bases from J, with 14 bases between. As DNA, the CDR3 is TGTGCCATCAGCTCCAGGGTTGAGGATGGCTACACCTTC. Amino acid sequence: CAISSRVEDGYTF.

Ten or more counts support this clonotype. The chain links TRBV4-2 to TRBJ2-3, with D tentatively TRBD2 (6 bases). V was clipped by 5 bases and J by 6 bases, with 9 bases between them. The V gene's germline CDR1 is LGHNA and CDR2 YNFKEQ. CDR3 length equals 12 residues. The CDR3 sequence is CASSSRGDTQYF. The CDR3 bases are TGTGCCAGCAGCTCCCGGGGGGATACGCAGTATTTT.

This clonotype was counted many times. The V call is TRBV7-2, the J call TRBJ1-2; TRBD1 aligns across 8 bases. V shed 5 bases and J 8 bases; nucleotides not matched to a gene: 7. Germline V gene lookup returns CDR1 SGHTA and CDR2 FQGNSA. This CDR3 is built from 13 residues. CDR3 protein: CASSLAGTGGYTF. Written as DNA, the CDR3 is TGTGCCAGCAGCCTGGCCGGGACAGGCGGCTACACCTTC.

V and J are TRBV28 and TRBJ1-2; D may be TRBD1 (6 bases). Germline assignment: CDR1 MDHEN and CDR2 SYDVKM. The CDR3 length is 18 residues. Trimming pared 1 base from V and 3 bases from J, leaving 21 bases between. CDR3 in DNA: TGTGCCAGCAGTTTATCATCCGTATTAGGGGGGCTGGACTATGGCTACACCTTC. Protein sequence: CASSLSSVLGGLDYGYTF.

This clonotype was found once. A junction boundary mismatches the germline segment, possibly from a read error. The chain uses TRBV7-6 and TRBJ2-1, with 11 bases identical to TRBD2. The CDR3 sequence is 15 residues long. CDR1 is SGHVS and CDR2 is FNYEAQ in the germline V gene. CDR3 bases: TGTGCCGGCAGCTTAGCGGGAGGGAGCTACAATGAGCAGTTCTTC. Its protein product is CAGSLAGGSYNEQFF.